Listed below are T cell receptor beta chains from one sample, sequenced in a study of cytomegalovirus exposure and HLA in healthy donors. Data came from immunoSEQ multiplex PCR; TCRdb stores just in-frame clones and leaves some out. This sample has about 94,000 clones, with about 76% found just once. The sequenced sample consisted of PBMCs. These receptors were taken from a man aged 35-49 years in good health and CMV-seropositive. The CDR3 runs from the conserved cysteine through the conserved F or W.

length,J,V,CDR3
13,TRBJ1-2,TRBV5-1,CASSPGGGYGYTF
16,TRBJ2-7,TRBV9,CASSAQGQGVGYEQYF
15,TRBJ2-2,TRBV27,CASRPGQGSTGELFF
16,TRBJ2-2,TRBV9,CASSASGRVNTGELFF
16,TRBJ2-2,TRBV7-8,CASSKASGALEGELFF
14,TRBJ2-1,TRBV9,CASSVEVEGLALFF
14,TRBJ2-1,TRBV9,CASTPAGGINEQFF
14,TRBJ1-1,TRBV4-1,CASSQETGNTEAFF
15,TRBJ1-3,TRBV9,CASSRGGVSGNTIYF
18,TRBJ2-5,TRBV7-8,CASSLAIDALAGGETQYF